This entry lists 6 T cell receptor beta chains sequenced from one sample in a study of PD-L1 blockade in urothelial cancer (dated by TCRdb to 2016 to 2017). The library was obtained by the immunoSEQ multiplex PCR assay. This immuneACCESS table, as held by TCRdb, lists in-frame sequences with V and J called but not all clones. Of the missing ones, under half trace to an unresolved V gene in checked studies; the others have no known cause. Within this sample are about 30,000 clones, with 80% of them counted one time only. Approximately 2.1% of the sample is in the top ten clones. The sequenced sample was PBMCs, obtained around atezolizumab (anti-PD-L1) treatment. Every receptor here comes from a man aged 45-65 years with urothelial cancer.

The V gene is TRBV6-5, the J gene TRBJ2-6; weak D call: TRBD1 (6 bases). The CDR3 runs to 16 residues. Germline values: CDR1 MNHEY, CDR2 SVGAGI. Trimming shortened V by 4 bases and J by 0 bases, and 10 bases separated the two germline ends. The CDR3 region is CASSSGQPSGANVLTF. For the CDR3, the DNA is TGTGCCAGCAGTTCCGGACAGCCCTCTGGGGCCAACGTCCTGACTTTC.

V is TRBV5-1 and J is TRBJ2-1; 9 bases agree with TRBD2. CDR1 SGHRS and CDR2 YFSETQ come from the germline V gene. The V and J ends lost 4 bases and 0 bases, in that order; junction bases with no gene match: 5. The CDR3 contains 16 residues. CDR3 protein: CASSTNSGSSYNEQFF. CDR3 sequence (DNA): TGCGCCAGCAGCACAAATAGCGGGAGCTCCTACAATGAGCAGTTCTTC. The whole variable domain, filled in from reference TRBV5-1 and TRBJ2-1, reads KAGVTQTPRYLIKTRGQQVTLSCSPISGHRSVSWYQQTPGQGLQFLFEYFSETQRNKGNFPGRFSGRQFSNSRSEMNVSTLELGDSALYLCASSTNSGSSYNEQFFGPGTRLTVL.

This chain uses TRBV27 with TRBJ2-1; 7 nucleotides line up with TRBD1. This CDR3 contains 12 residues. The V gene's germline CDR1 is MNHEY and CDR2 SMNVEV (reference sequence). Unmatched junction bases numbered 1, after V lost 4 bases and J lost 7 bases. CDR3 DNA: TGTGCCAGCAGTTACAGGGGTAATGAGCAGTTCTTC. Its translation: CASSYRGNEQFF.

J is TRBJ1-1 and V is TRBV28; maybe TRBD1 (6 bases). This CDR3 comprises 14 residues. V shed 1 base and J shed 5 bases, with 11 bases lying between them. Germline CDR1 is MDHEN and CDR2 is SYDVKM. CDR3 residues: CASSLLGQGTEAFF. Here the CDR3 DNA reads TGTGCCAGCAGTTTATTGGGGCAGGGGACTGAAGCTTTCTTT.

This chain joins TRBV19 and TRBJ2-7; D ambiguous. The germline gives CDR1 LNHDA, CDR2 SQIVND (reference sequence). The CDR3 covers 11 residues. V gave up 5 bases and J gave up 6 bases, with 8 bases separating them. The CDR3 region is CASSARSEQYF. CDR3 DNA sequence: TGTGCCAGTAGTGCAAGGAGCGAGCAGTACTTC.

The chain couples TRBV4-1 to TRBJ2-3, with a tentative D call TRBD1 (6 bases). The V end was cut by 0 bases, the J end by 3 bases, with 16 bases between. CDR1 is MGHRA, CDR2 YSYEKL, per germline. The CDR3 is made up of 17 amino acids. CDR3 coding DNA: TGCGCCAGCAGCCAAGAACCGACTGGACAGCCAACAGATACGCAGTATTTT. This codes for CASSQEPTGQPTDTQYF.